This T cell receptor beta chain emerged from a study of cytomegalovirus exposure and HLA in healthy donors listed by TCRdb under 2017. Background on the whole study: An earlier analysis of approximately 590 of the donors reported about 290 Gb of sequence data and some 100 million unique TCR beta sequences from some 180 million T cells. An early release that covered several hundred HLA-typed donors contained 250 to 350 gigabases of sequencing data and around 85 million unique TCR sequences. Of the 350 to 400 genotyped donors, 65% to 90% fell in the genetic ancestry cluster associated with self-reported Caucasian donors. The study was designed to test whether signatures of past pathogen exposure could be identified by cataloging public T cell receptors. Using immunosequencing, the study profiled T cell repertoires from fewer than 850 subjects and related those repertoires to cytomegalovirus serostatus. In addition to the first cohort of 650 to 750 subjects, a separate validation cohort of 120 different subjects was used. The study combined high-throughput TCR immunosequencing, statistical association of individual TCRs with disease status, and machine learning to predict cytomegalovirus infection status. To study patterns of TCR occurrence, a later analysis re-analyzed previously published TCR beta repertoires from around 670 donors and added high-resolution HLA genotyping. The later analysis used no new phenotypic data to find candidate immune exposures, relying instead on TCR beta sequences and their occurrence across donors. In an earlier analysis of 587 of the donors, high-throughput TCR beta sequencing was used to judge whether each TCR beta V gene segment behaved as functional or pseudogenic. Donor age, sex, ethnicity and CMV serostatus were compiled together with the repertoire data. Genome-wide SNP genotypes for about 60% of the 666 donors were used in a later genetic analysis, which treated that subset as a discovery cohort. Every repertoire in the discovery cohort had been generated on one and the same sequencing platform. HLA typing included class I and class II loci at four-digit resolution. Typing coverage differed by locus: A, B, C, DRB1 and DQB1 were typed in roughly 620-630 donors, DQA1 in roughly 510, DPA1 in 600 to 610, and DPB1 in just under 490. Roughly 5 DR-DQ haplotypes were treated as single units for association and clustering because of strong linkage in the cohort. Among roughly 400 genotyped donors of the cohort, an average of approximately 200,000 unique TCR beta nucleotide sequences was sequenced per donor, of which roughly 18% were non-productive. The full study reports these points: Because counts were too low, about 17 rarely observed V segments, including chromosome 9 orphons, were excluded from the earlier analysis of around 640 of the donors. Strong co-occurrence of HLA alleles, especially DR and DQ, made assigning TCR associations to individual alleles difficult. Linkage disequilibrium might explain the correlated functional status among segregating V segments, but an unknown experimental factor could not be excluded. Because some donors lacked HLA typing at each locus, the association tests relied only on the typed subset. A further reported finding was that TCR beta sequences accurately predicted the HLA-A and HLA-B alleles for most subjects in the first cohort. In vitro tests confirmed that a few of the cytomegalovirus-associated TCR beta chains recognize cytomegalovirus antigens. Specific HLA alleles were associated with some 15,000 TCR beta sequences at a false discovery rate of 0.05 in a later analysis. Presence/absence analyses assumed roughly uniform sequencing depth across donors, an assumption that may not hold. The classifier was reported to diagnose cytomegalovirus status with high specificity and sensitivity in both the original and validation cohorts. According to a later analysis, TCR association rates differed among HLA loci, with DRB1 alleles showing the most associated TCRs and HLA-C alleles showing the fewest. While some public TCRs were present in many individuals, most TCR sequences turned up only very rarely across donors. A later genetic analysis associated a missense DCLRE1C variant with V-gene and J-gene trimming of TCR beta chains, and an independent cohort replicated the association. An earlier analysis of 587 of the donors showed that most TCR beta V segments appeared in productive rearrangements either about 87% or about 30% of the time, which broadly matched IMGT annotations. A total of fewer than 200 TCR beta chains were listed by the study as associated with cytomegalovirus. Several of the top co-occurrence clusters appeared to be linked to parvovirus B19, influenza, CMV and Epstein-Barr virus, according to a later analysis. According to the authors, the approach could potentially be generalized to other disease states and immunological phenotypes. Compared with equally common non-associated chains, HLA-associated TCR beta chains in a later analysis were more clonally expanded and had lower generation probabilities. Some IMGT-functional V segments, including TRBV6-2 and TRBV6-3, could not be told apart with the 87-base-pair reads, so those segments were excluded. In a later genetic analysis, fewer N-insertions in productive TCRs were reported among donors in an Asian-associated ancestry cluster than the roughly 700-donor mean. The only immune exposure information available for the cohort was CMV serostatus. A later analysis found that most CMV-associated TCR beta chains appeared HLA-restricted, with HLA associations seemingly driven largely by CMV exposure. Only TCR beta chains were sequenced in this cohort, and the absence of alpha or paired-chain data limited detectable features. A cluster of highly shared sequence variants was judged likely to represent a technical artifact of the sequencing pipeline.

Libraries were constructed by the immunoSEQ multiplex PCR assay. A mixture of 60 forward primers for TCR Vbeta segments and 13 reverse primers for TCR Jbeta segments was used in the multiplex PCR. Amplification of the CDR3 region of rearranged TCR beta genes was performed with a multiplex PCR assay on genomic DNA. The amplified TCR beta libraries were sequenced on the Illumina HiSeq System as 87-base-pair reads. Turning to the authors' computational methods: A later analysis tallied 75 million to 95 million unique TCR beta chains across the 640 or so repertoires, and approximately 12 million of those chains were shared by two or more donors. To remove PCR and sequencing errors, raw reads were error-corrected and collapsed into unique sequences using a nearest-neighbor algorithm that merged closely related sequences. CDR3 sequences were aligned to IMGT reference sequences to assign V, D and J gene segments. For a sequence to be retained, a match of at least six nucleotides was required to both a V gene segment and a J gene segment. A rearrangement was called productive if the CDR3 had no stop codons and remained in frame with V and J, and every other rearrangement was called non-productive. CDR3 was defined according to IMGT convention as the region running from the second conserved V-encoded cysteine to the conserved J-encoded phenylalanine. Sequences without an unambiguous match to a single V gene segment were excluded from the earlier analysis of a few hundred of the donors. In an earlier analysis of some 590 of the donors, a V segment was called functional when productive rearrangements were above 56.7%, and segregating when the standard deviation between donors exceeded 5%. A statistical classification framework was built to diagnose cytomegalovirus status from the catalog of TCR beta chain sequences. In a later analysis, TCR nucleotide sequences were compared against IMGT/GENE-DB human TR gene sequences so that V and J genes could be assigned. Using the TCRdist pipeline, a later analysis assigned CDR3 sequences along with most-parsimonious VDJ recombination scenarios. A later analysis defined each TCR beta chain by its CDR3 amino acid sequence plus V-gene family, and excluded reads lacking a unique V-gene family. As a way to deal with suspected cross-contamination and a sequencing artifact, a later analysis dropped roughly 600 nucleotide sequences that were highly shared and had low generation probability. In a later analysis, a clonal expansion index was calculated for each public chain from normalized within-repertoire ranks of inferred template counts. In a later analysis, generation probabilities were computed using a VDJ recombination model fitted to out-of-frame rearrangements, and the results were checked against IGoR. A later analysis scored TCR-TCR, TCR-HLA and TCR-CMV co-occurrence with hypergeometric tests, applying a repertoire-size bias correction to TCR pairs. To estimate false discovery rates, a later analysis permuted the HLA or CMV assignments 20 times. In a later analysis, co-occurring TCRs were grouped using DBSCAN, and TCRdist sequence similarity was added for clustering within HLA-allele-positive subsets. Repertoires with fewer than 30,000 or more than 120,000 public chains were left out of co-occurrence clustering, as were about 5 repertoires with anomalous nucleotide sharing. TCRdb mirrors the immuneACCESS table, restricted to in-frame sequences. Some clones are absent from its copies; in checked studies, under half trace to an unresolved V gene, and the reason for the others is unknown. V and J calls and clone size are given by that table; D and trimming were obtained from the DNA. This sample has around 140,000 clones in its table, and almost 85% of those were observed once. Clones ranked in the top ten supply around 8.8% of the sample.

The germline V gene sets CDR1 to SGHDT and CDR2 to YYEEEE. The CDR3, from cysteine to phenylalanine, totals 15 residues. Kept here is only the CDR3 DNA, which spans 45 bases and is read in frame from base 1. Deletion took 0 bases off V and 0 bases off J, with a span of 10 bases between the germline ends. For this clone: Its antigen is still unknown. No clone much larger than this one lies a single base away; base qualities are absent.

The cohort consisted of 600 to 750 healthy bone marrow donors. Cohort members were all nominally healthy when sampled, although unrecorded immune exposures were likely present. The donor was CMV seropositive and belonged to the group of more than 250 seropositive cohort members. A peripheral blood sample was provided by each donor, and peripheral blood mononuclear cells were used for TCR beta sequencing. Genomic DNA was extracted from the blood cell samples with the Qiagen DNeasy Blood Extraction Kit. The specimen sequenced was PBMCs. This receptor was identified in a woman in her sixties in good health and CMV-seropositive. The sequence joins TRBV5-6 to TRBJ2-7, and TRBD1 may be the D gene, going by 5 matching bases. The nucleotide sequence reads as follows: TGTGCCAGCAGCTTGGGGGGCAGGTCCTCCTACGAGCAGTACTTC. Translated, this is CASSLGGRSSYEQYF. The full variable domain, with segments outside the CDR3 supplied by the reference TRBV5-6 and TRBJ2-7 proteins, appears as DAGVTQSPTHLIKTRGQQVTLRCSPKSGHDTVSWYQQALGQGPQFIFQYYEEEERQRGNFPDRFSGHQFPNYSSELNVNALLLGDSALYLCASSLGGRSSYEQYFGPGTRLTVT.